This T cell receptor (beta chain) was sequenced for a study of PD-1 blockade in classical Hodgkin lymphoma. About the research overall: Patients had nivolumab dosed at 3 mg/kg, delivered intravenously every 2 weeks.

The CDR3 spans 22 residues. Comments on this clone: Its antigen is undetermined.

All patients experienced relapse after autologous stem cell transplantation, and brentuximab vedotin exposure was variable. Study-wide points: Complete responders possessed baseline diversity comparable to newly diagnosed patients. CD4+ but not CD8+ TCR diversity rose significantly by C4D1. Still unresolved is the cause of the repertoire differences, which may be disease activity or prior therapy.

Some clones are missing from TCRdb's copy, which holds only in-frame ones; the method was immunoSEQ multiplex PCR. The profile shows about 14,000 clones, approximately 80% of them singletons. This sequence was found in a human donor with classical Hodgkin lymphoma. The sample here was peripheral blood mononuclear cells (PBMCs), taken at baseline. J is TRBJ2-3 and V is TRBV21-1; no check of the table's D call, TRBD2, against the DNA was made. TRBV21-1 is given as a pseudogene. CDR3 nucleotides: TGTGCCAGCACTCTGGGATGGGCTAGCGGGCACCATATCCCGACTAGCACAGATACGCAGTATTTT. It yields the protein CASTLGWASGHHIPTSTDTQYF.